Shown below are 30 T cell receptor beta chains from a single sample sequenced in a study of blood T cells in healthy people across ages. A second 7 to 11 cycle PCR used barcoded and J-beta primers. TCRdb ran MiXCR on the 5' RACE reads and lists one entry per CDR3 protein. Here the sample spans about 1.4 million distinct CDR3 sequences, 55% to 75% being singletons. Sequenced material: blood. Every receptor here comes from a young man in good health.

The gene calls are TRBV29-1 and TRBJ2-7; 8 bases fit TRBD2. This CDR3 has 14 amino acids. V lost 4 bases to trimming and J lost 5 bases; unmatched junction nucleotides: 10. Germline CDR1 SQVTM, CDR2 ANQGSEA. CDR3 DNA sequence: TGCAGCGTTGGTGCAGCGGGAGTGAGTCACGAGCAGTACTTC. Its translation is CSVGAAGVSHEQYF.

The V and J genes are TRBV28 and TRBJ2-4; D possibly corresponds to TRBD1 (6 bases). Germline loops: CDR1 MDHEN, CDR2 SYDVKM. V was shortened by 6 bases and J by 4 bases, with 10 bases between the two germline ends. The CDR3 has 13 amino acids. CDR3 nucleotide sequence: TGTGCCAGCAGGGTTGGACAGAAAAACATTCAGTACTTC. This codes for CASRVGQKNIQYF. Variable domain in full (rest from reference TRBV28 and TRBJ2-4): DVKVTQSSRYLVKRTGEKVFLECVQDMDHENMFWYRQDPGLGLRLIYFSYDVKMKEKGDIPEGYSVSREKKERFSLILESASTNQTSMYLCASRVGQKNIQYFGAGTRLSVL.

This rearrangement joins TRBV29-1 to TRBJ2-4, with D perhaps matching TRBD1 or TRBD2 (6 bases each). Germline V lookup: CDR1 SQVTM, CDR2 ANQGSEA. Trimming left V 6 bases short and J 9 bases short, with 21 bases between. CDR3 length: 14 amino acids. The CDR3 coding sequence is TGCAGCGTGAGAGGGTCCGGGGGCGTGGGCATTCAGTACTTC. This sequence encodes CSVRGSGGVGIQYF.

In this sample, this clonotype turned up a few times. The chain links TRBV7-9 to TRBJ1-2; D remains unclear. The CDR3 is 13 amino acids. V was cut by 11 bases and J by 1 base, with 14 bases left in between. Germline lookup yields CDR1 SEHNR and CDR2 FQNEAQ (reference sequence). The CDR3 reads CAVHRGINYGYTF. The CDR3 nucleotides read TGTGCCGTACACAGAGGAATTAACTATGGCTACACCTTC.

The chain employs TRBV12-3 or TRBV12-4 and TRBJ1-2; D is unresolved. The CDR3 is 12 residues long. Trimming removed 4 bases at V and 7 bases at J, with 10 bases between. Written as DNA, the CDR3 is TGTGCCAGCAGTTCTAGGGTCGGTGGCTACACCTTC. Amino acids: CASSSRVGGYTF.

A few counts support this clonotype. In nucleotides, the CDR3 is TGTGCCAGCAGCCACCCAGGGTCAACTAATGAAAAACTGTTTTTT. Translated, it gives CASSHPGSTNEKLFF. The chain employs TRBV7-9 and TRBJ1-4; D might be TRBD1 (5 bases). This CDR3 comprises 15 residues. Trimming left V 5 bases short and J 0 bases short, with 10 bases between. CDR1 SEHNR and CDR2 FQNEAQ come from the germline V gene (reference sequence). Together with reference TRBV7-9 and TRBJ1-4, the CDR3 gives the full variable domain: DTGVSQNPRHKITKRGQNVTFRCDPISEHNRLYWYRQTLGQGPEFLTYFQNEAQLEKSRLLSDRFSAERPKGSFSTLEIQRTEQGDSAMYLCASSHPGSTNEKLFFGSGTQLSVL.

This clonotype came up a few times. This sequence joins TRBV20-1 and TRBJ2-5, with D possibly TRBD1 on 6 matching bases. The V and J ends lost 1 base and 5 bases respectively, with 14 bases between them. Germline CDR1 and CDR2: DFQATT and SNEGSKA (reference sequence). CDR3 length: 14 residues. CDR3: CSARGDQGTETQYF. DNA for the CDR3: TGCAGTGCTAGAGGTGACCAGGGGACGGAGACCCAGTACTTC.

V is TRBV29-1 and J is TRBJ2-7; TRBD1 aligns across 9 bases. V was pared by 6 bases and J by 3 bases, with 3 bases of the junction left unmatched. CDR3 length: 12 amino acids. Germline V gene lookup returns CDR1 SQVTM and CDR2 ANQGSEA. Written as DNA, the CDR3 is TGCAGCGTAATGGACAGGGGCTACGAGCAGTACTTC. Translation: CSVMDRGYEQYF.

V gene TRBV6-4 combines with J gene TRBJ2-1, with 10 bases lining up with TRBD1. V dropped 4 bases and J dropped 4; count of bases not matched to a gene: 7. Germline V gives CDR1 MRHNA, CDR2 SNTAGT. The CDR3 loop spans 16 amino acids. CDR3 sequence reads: CASSVEGQGVYNEQFF. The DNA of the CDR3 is TGTGCCAGCAGTGTGGAAGGACAGGGGGTATACAATGAGCAGTTCTTC.

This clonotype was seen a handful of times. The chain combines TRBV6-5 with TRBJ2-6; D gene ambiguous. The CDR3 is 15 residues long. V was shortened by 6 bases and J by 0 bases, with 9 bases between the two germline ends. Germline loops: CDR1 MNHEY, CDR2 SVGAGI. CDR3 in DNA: TGTGCCAGCAGCCCCGATTTCTCTGGGGCCAACGTCCTGACTTTC. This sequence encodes CASSPDFSGANVLTF.

The CDR3 region has the DNA TGTGCCAGCATCGAAGACAGGGTCGATGAGCAGTTCTTC. Protein: CASIEDRVDEQFF. This chain connects TRBV6-1 to TRBJ2-1; 7 bases fit TRBD1. The germline V gene has CDR1 MNHNS and CDR2 SASEGT. With V trimmed by 7 bases and J by 8 bases, 8 bases remained unmatched. The CDR3 is made up of 13 amino acids.

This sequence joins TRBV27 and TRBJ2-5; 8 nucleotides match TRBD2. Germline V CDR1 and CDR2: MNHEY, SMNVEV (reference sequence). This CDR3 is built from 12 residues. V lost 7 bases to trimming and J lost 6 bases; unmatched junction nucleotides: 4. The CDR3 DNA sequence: TGTGCCAGCACGGGGGGGGAACAGACCCAGTACTTC. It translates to CASTGGEQTQYF.

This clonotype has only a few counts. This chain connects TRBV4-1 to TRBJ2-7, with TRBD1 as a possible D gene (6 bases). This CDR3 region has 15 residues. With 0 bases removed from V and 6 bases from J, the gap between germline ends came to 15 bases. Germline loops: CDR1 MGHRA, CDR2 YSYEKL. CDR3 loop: CASSQEGRGSSEQYF. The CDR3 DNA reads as TGCGCCAGCAGCCAAGAAGGCAGGGGAAGTAGCGAGCAGTACTTC.

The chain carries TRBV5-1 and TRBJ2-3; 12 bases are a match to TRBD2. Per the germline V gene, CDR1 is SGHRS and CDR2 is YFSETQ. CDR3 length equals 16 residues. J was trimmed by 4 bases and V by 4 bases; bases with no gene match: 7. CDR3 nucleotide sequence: TGCGCCAGCAGCCCCCGACTAGCGGGAGCGTCAGATACGCAGTATTTT. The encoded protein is CASSPRLAGASDTQYF.

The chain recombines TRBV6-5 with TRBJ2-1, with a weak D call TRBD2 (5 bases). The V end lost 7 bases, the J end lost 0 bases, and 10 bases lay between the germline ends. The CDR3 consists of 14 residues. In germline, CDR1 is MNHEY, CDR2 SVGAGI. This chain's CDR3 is CASTRRSSYNEQFF. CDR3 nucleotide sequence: TGTGCCAGCACCAGGAGGAGCTCCTACAATGAGCAGTTCTTC.

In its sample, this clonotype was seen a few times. The CDR3 loop reads CASSQDGTGGNTIYF. The CDR3 nucleotides are TGCGCCAGCAGCCAAGATGGGACAGGGGGAAACACCATATATTTT. The chain links TRBV4-3 to TRBJ1-3, with 9 bases lining up with TRBD1. J was trimmed by 4 bases and V by 0 bases; bases with no gene match: 1. This CDR3 comprises 15 residues. Germline V CDR1 and CDR2: LGHNA, YSLEER.

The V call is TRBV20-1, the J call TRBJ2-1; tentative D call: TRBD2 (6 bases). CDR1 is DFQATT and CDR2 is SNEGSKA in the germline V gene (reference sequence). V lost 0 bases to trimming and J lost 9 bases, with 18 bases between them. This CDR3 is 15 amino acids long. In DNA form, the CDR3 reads TGCAGTGCTAGAGATCTTCGGAGGGATTCGGTTGAGCAGTTCTTC. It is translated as CSARDLRRDSVEQFF.

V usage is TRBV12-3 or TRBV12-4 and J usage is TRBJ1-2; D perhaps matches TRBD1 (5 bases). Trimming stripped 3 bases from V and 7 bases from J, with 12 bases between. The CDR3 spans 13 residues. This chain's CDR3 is CASSFIGGAGYTF. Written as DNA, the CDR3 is TGTGCCAGCAGTTTTATTGGGGGAGCTGGCTACACCTTC.

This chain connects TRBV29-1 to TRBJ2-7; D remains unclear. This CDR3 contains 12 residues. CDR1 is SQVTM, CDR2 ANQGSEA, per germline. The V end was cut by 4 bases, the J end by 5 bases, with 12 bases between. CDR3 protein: CSVALMVHEQYF. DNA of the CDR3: TGCAGCGTTGCCCTCATGGTCCACGAGCAGTACTTC.

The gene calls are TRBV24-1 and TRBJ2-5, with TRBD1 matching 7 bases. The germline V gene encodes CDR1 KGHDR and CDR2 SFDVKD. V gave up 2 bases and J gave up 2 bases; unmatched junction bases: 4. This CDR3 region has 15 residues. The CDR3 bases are TGTGCCACCAGTGATTATGAGACAGGGCAAGAGACCCAGTACTTC. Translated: CATSDYETGQETQYF.

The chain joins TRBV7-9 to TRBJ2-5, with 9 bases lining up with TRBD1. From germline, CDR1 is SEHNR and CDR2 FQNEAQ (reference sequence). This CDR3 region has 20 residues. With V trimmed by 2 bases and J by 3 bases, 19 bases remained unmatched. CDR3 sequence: CASSLMGGTGTYTEEETQYF. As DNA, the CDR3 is TGTGCCAGCAGCTTAATGGGAGGGACAGGGACCTACACCGAGGAAGAGACCCAGTACTTC.

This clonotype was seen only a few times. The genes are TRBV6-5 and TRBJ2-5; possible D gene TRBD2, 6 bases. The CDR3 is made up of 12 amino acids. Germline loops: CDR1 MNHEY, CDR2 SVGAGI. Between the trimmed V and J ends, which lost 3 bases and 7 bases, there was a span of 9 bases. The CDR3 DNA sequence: TGTGCCAGCAGTTATCCCGGGGGGACCCAGTACTTC. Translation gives CASSYPGGTQYF.

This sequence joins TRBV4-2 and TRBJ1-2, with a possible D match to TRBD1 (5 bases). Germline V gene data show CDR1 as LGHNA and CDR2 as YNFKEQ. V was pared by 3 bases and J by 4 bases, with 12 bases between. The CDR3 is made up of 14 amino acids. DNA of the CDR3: TGTGCCAGCAGCCACCCGTACGGGGGCTATGGCTACACCTTC. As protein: CASSHPYGGYGYTF.

CDR3 sequence (DNA): TGTGCCAGCAGTTACTCGTATCTGCAGGGCTACACCTTC. It is translated as CASSYSYLQGYTF. V is TRBV6-5 and J is TRBJ1-2; unclear D gene. The germline gives CDR1 MNHEY, CDR2 SVGAGI. This CDR3 comprises 13 residues. V was trimmed by 0 bases and J by 8 bases, leaving 10 bases between them.

For the CDR3, the DNA is TGTGCCAGTAGTATGGGTACAGGTGAAAAACTGTTTTTT. Encoded protein: CASSMGTGEKLFF. This chain uses TRBV19 with TRBJ1-4; the D gene is possibly TRBD1 (5 bases). V lost 3 bases to trimming and J lost 7 bases, with 9 bases between them. The CDR3 extends over 13 amino acids. CDR1 LNHDA and CDR2 SQIVND come from the germline V gene (reference sequence).

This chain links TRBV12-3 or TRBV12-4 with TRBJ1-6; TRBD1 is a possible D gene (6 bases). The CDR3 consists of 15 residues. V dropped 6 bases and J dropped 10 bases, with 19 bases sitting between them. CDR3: CASRLSTGSGSPLHF. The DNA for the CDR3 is TGTGCCAGCAGATTATCAACAGGGTCTGGGTCACCCCTCCACTTT.

The CDR3 sequence: CSARDLRTSGSMGSYNEQFF. The CDR3 nucleotides read TGCAGTGCTAGAGATCTGAGGACTAGCGGGAGTATGGGCTCCTACAATGAGCAGTTCTTC. V gene TRBV20-1 combines with J gene TRBJ2-1, with 13 bases aligning to TRBD2. In germline, CDR1 is DFQATT, CDR2 SNEGSKA (reference sequence). The CDR3 spans 20 residues. The V and J ends lost 0 bases and 0 bases, in that order; junction bases with no gene match: 11.

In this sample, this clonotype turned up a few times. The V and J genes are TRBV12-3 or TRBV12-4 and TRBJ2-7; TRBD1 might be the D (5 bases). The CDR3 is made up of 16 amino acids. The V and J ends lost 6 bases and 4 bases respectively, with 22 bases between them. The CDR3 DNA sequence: TGTGCCAGCAGCCCCTGGTGGGGCTTAGGACCTTACGAGCAGTACTTC. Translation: CASSPWWGLGPYEQYF.

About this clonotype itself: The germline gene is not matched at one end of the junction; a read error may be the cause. The CDR3 region has the DNA TGTGCCAGCACAGGGGCAAGCACAGGTACGCAGTATTTT. Protein sequence: CASTGASTGTQYF. V usage is TRBV6-5 and J usage is TRBJ2-3, with a weak D call TRBD1 (6 bases). This CDR3 has 13 residues. The germline V gene encodes CDR1 MNHEY and CDR2 SVGAGI.

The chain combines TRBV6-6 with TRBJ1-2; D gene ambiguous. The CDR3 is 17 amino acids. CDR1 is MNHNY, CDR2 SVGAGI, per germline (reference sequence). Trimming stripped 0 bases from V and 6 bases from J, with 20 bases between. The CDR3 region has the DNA TGTGCCAGCAGTTACTCTGACCGGGTCCAAACTATTGATGGCTACACCTTC. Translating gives CASSYSDRVQTIDGYTF.